A selection of T cell receptor beta chains follows, all from one sample in a study of STAT3 mutations in large granular lymphocyte leukemia. Measured with immunoSEQ multiplex PCR; TCRdb has only the in-frame clones, and not every one. The sample shows 10,000 to 15,000 clones, roughly 85% of them seen only once. Sample: PBMCs. These TCRs come from a human donor with T large granular lymphocyte leukemia. Some clones in this sample may be carry-over from other donors' samples. Both conserved end residues are part of each CDR3.

V	CDR3
TRBV28	CASSSDRAPGNSNQPQHF
TRBV28	CAIQTGQGGNTEAFF
TRBV7-2	CASSSAGPHTETQYF
TRBV27	CASSFKVGDGYTF
TRBV5-4	CASSLARRDYGYTF
TRBV5-1	CASSPGLAGGRSYNEQFF
TRBV7-8	CASSPRGYEQYF
TRBV2	CASSVGRTEAFF
TRBV4-3	CASSQRGKATDTQYF
TRBV20-1	CSAPKDGGYTF
TRBV7-2	CASSPYTEAFF
TRBV21-1	CASSKVPSGIYNEQFF
TRBV28	CASSSGPDTQYF
TRBV28	CASSSTSGSWISTDTQYF
TRBV28	CASSLLTDYGYTF
TRBV29-1	CSVGPGRGEKLFF
TRBV5-1	CASSLAGTGGSPLHF
TRBV29-1	CSVGETQYF
TRBV10-2	CASRGRYGYTF
TRBV2	CASSGLREDTQYF
TRBV7-6	CASSPWGPGANVLTF
TRBV19	CASSIGVGRGDYGYTF
TRBV19	CASNTLDRGSTDTQYF
TRBV4-2	CASSPGGGASYEQYF
TRBV7-2	CASSLASGGDGYTF
TRBV5-8	CASSLGTSEQETQYF
TRBV27	CASSLESPRTNVLTF
TRBV30	CAWSVQGIQPQHF
TRBV5-4	CASSFEQGEETQYF
TRBV18	CASSPLAGGNTGELFF
TRBV28	CASSRQGVGELFF
TRBV11-2	CASSFRQGKTDTQYF
TRBV5-1	CASSSGTGNEKLFF
TRBV5-1	CASSLGVGTQPQHF
TRBV18	CASSTTGDPGNTIYF
TRBV11-3	CASSPSGQGAYEQFF
TRBV20-1	CSASRGNGYTF
TRBV27	CASRATDTQYF
TRBV5-4	CASSFDGTDGYTF
TRBV25-1	CASRTGGASYTF
TRBV7-9	CASSLELAGADTQYF
TRBV9	CASSVDPSGANTGELFF
TRBV6-6	CASSFPNSADTQYF
TRBV27	CASSLGPLAGINEQFF
TRBV19	CASSDDRGGGDDQPQHF
TRBV15	CATSREWGTNEKLFF
TRBV7-2	CASRTGQSGNSPLHF